The rows below give T cell receptor beta chains drawn from one sample of a study of blood T cell repertoires in COVID-19. Generated by immunoSEQ multiplex PCR, the TCRdb table keeps only in-frame clones and is missing some. This table holds roughly 250,000 clones, 70% to 90% found once. The sequenced material came from peripheral blood. These receptors originate from an older woman with active or convalescent COVID-19. Both conserved end residues are part of each CDR3. Each record gives: CDR3 DNA, CDR3 protein, clone size, J gene, V gene, D gene. The D gene is left open where the match is weak. A clone size is listed for some rows: how often the clone was seen (once, few, many), or a class if it is expanded.

DNA: TGTGCCAGCAGCCCCCAGCCCGGGGGAGGGACCCAGTACTTC
CDR3: CASSPQPGGGTQYF
size: .
J: TRBJ2-5
V: TRBV7-3
D: .

DNA: TGTGCCAGCAGCCGGACCAGTAACAGGAACACTGAAGCTTTCTTT
CDR3: CASSRTSNRNTEAFF
size: few
J: TRBJ1-1
V: TRBV7-8
D: .

DNA: TGTGCCAGCAGCCGGTGGACAGCCTCCTACGAGCAGTACTTC
CDR3: CASSRWTASYEQYF
size: .
J: TRBJ2-7
V: TRBV14
D: .

DNA: TGTGCCAGCATGAGAAAAGGGAGCACCGGGGAGCTGTTTTTT
CDR3: CASMRKGSTGELFF
size: .
J: TRBJ2-2
V: TRBV6-5
D: .

DNA: TGTGCCAGCAGTGAAGCGACCTCCCGACAGGGTTATTCACCCCTCCACTTT
CDR3: CASSEATSRQGYSPLHF
size: .
J: TRBJ1-6
V: TRBV6-1
D: TRBD1

DNA: TGTGCCACCAGCAGAGGACAGGGGTGGGACACTGAAGCTTTCTTT
CDR3: CATSRGQGWDTEAFF
size: .
J: TRBJ1-1
V: TRBV15
D: TRBD1

DNA: TGTGCCAGCAGCTTAGGGGAGGGGCTGAAGGGCTACACCTTC
CDR3: CASSLGEGLKGYTF
size: few
J: TRBJ1-2
V: TRBV11-2
D: .

DNA: TGTGCCAGTAGCCCGGGACATCGGACGGGATGGTCTGAAGCTTTCTTT
CDR3: CASSPGHRTGWSEAFF
size: .
J: TRBJ1-1
V: TRBV19
D: .

DNA: TGTGCCAGCAGTGAGGTCCGGGACATTAAATTTGACGATGAGCAGTTCTTC
CDR3: CASSEVRDIKFDDEQFF
size: .
J: TRBJ2-1
V: TRBV2
D: .

DNA: TGTGCCAGCAGCTTACGGGGGGGGAGTCCAGACACCATATATTTT
CDR3: CASSLRGGSPDTIYF
size: once
J: TRBJ1-3
V: TRBV7-2
D: .

DNA: TGTGCCAGCAGCCAAAACAGGGAAGGACCCCAGCATTTT
CDR3: CASSQNREGPQHF
size: .
J: TRBJ1-5
V: TRBV13
D: .

DNA: TGTGCCATCGCGAAGGGGCGGGGGGGGAATCAAGAGACCCAGTACTTC
CDR3: CAIAKGRGGNQETQYF
size: .
J: TRBJ2-5
V: TRBV10-3
D: TRBD2

DNA: TGTGCCAGCAGCTCAGAGGCGGGGAAGGATACTGAAGCTTTCTTT
CDR3: CASSSEAGKDTEAFF
size: .
J: TRBJ1-1
V: TRBV7-6
D: .

DNA: TGCAGCGTTGAACGGGCGGGAACCCAGGGAGAGACCCAGTACTTC
CDR3: CSVERAGTQGETQYF
size: once
J: TRBJ2-5
V: TRBV29-1
D: .

DNA: TGTGCCAGCAGCCGGGACAGTGATGAAAAACTGTTTTTT
CDR3: CASSRDSDEKLFF
size: few
J: TRBJ1-4
V: TRBV4-2
D: TRBD1

DNA: TGCAGCGTTGAGTCAGGGTTGAAAGCTTTCTTT
CDR3: CSVESGLKAFF
size: once
J: TRBJ1-1
V: TRBV29-1
D: .

DNA: TGTGCCAGCAGTTTAGACGGTGGTGAAGCTTTCTTT
CDR3: CASSLDGGEAFF
size: once
J: TRBJ1-1
V: TRBV12-3/TRBV12-4
D: .

DNA: TGTGCCAGCCGGACAGGGGGTGAAAAACTGTTTTTT
CDR3: CASRTGGEKLFF
size: .
J: TRBJ1-4
V: TRBV28
D: TRBD1

DNA: TGTGCCAGTACCCAACAGGGGCTCAACACTGAAGCTTTCTTT
CDR3: CASTQQGLNTEAFF
size: once
J: TRBJ1-1
V: TRBV19
D: TRBD1

DNA: TGTGCCAGCAGTGAAGACAGGGCCGATGGGGGCTACACCTTC
CDR3: CASSEDRADGGYTF
size: .
J: TRBJ1-2
V: TRBV6-1
D: .

DNA: TGTGCCAGCAGCTCTCGACAGGGGGCGGTTACGCAGTATTTT
CDR3: CASSSRQGAVTQYF
size: .
J: TRBJ2-3
V: TRBV7-9
D: TRBD1

DNA: TGTGCCAGCAGTGAAAAGGCAGGGATCACCGGGGAGCTGTTTTTT
CDR3: CASSEKAGITGELFF
size: .
J: TRBJ2-2
V: TRBV6-1
D: .

DNA: TGTGCCAGCAGCCCATCCCCGACAGCACGCTCTGGAAACACCATATATTTT
CDR3: CASSPSPTARSGNTIYF
size: once
J: TRBJ1-3
V: TRBV7-9
D: .

DNA: TGTGCCACCAGCAGAGGGCTAGCCCCCAGCCAAGAGACCCAGTACTTC
CDR3: CATSRGLAPSQETQYF
size: .
J: TRBJ2-5
V: TRBV15
D: .

DNA: TGCAGCGTGAGAAGCGGGAGGGCCGTTGAGCAGTTCTTC
CDR3: CSVRSGRAVEQFF
size: .
J: TRBJ2-1
V: TRBV29-1
D: TRBD2

DNA: TGCGCCAGCGGACGGTGGGGCGCTGAAGCTTTCTTT
CDR3: CASGRWGAEAFF
size: .
J: TRBJ1-1
V: TRBV5-1
D: .

DNA: TGTGCCAGCAGCTCCCCAACGGCTGGAAACACCATATATTTT
CDR3: CASSSPTAGNTIYF
size: .
J: TRBJ1-3
V: TRBV7-9
D: .

DNA: TGTGCCTTTCTTGACAGAAAACGAAACACCATATATTTT
CDR3: CAFLDRKRNTIYF
size: .
J: TRBJ1-3
V: TRBV12-3/TRBV12-4
D: .

DNA: TGTGCCAGCAGCCGACAGGACCAAGAGACCCAGTACTTC
CDR3: CASSRQDQETQYF
size: .
J: TRBJ2-5
V: TRBV12-3/TRBV12-4
D: .

DNA: TGTGCCAGCAGCTTATACGTAGCGGGAGGTTCCTACAATGAGCAGTTCTTC
CDR3: CASSLYVAGGSYNEQFF
size: .
J: TRBJ2-1
V: TRBV7-2
D: TRBD2

DNA: TGTGCCAGTAGTATGGGACAGGGGGCACCCAAAAACATTCAGTACTTC
CDR3: CASSMGQGAPKNIQYF
size: .
J: TRBJ2-4
V: TRBV19
D: TRBD1

DNA: TGTGCCAGCAGCTGGATCTCGGGACAGGGGAACACTGAAGCTTTCTTT
CDR3: CASSWISGQGNTEAFF
size: .
J: TRBJ1-1
V: TRBV13
D: TRBD1

DNA: TGTGCCATCAGTGAAAAACAGCATGGCTACACCTTC
CDR3: CAISEKQHGYTF
size: .
J: TRBJ1-2
V: TRBV10-3
D: .

DNA: TGTGCCAGTAGTCCCGCATCAGGGGTCCCTAGCAATCAGCCCCAGCATTTT
CDR3: CASSPASGVPSNQPQHF
size: .
J: TRBJ1-5
V: TRBV19
D: .

DNA: TGTGCCACCAGCGCCCAATCCCTTCGACTAGCGGGGCCTAGGAATGAGCAGTTCTTC
CDR3: CATSAQSLRLAGPRNEQFF
size: .
J: TRBJ2-1
V: TRBV15
D: TRBD2

DNA: TGCGCCAGCGGATCTCGGGACAGGATAGCCACAGATACGCAGTATTTT
CDR3: CASGSRDRIATDTQYF
size: many
J: TRBJ2-3
V: TRBV5-1
D: TRBD1

DNA: TGTGCCAGTAGACGGCAGGGGGATAGCAATCAGCCCCAGCATTTT
CDR3: CASRRQGDSNQPQHF
size: .
J: TRBJ1-5
V: TRBV19
D: TRBD1

DNA: TGTGCCAGTAGTAACTACAGGGGGAAGAATGAGCAGTTCTTC
CDR3: CASSNYRGKNEQFF
size: .
J: TRBJ2-1
V: TRBV19
D: TRBD1

DNA: TGTGCCAGCAGCTTAAGGGGCAGGGGCCTTTACCAAGAGACCCAGTACTTC
CDR3: CASSLRGRGLYQETQYF
size: .
J: TRBJ2-5
V: TRBV7-3
D: .

DNA: TGTGCCTGGAGTGATGAGGAGGGAACTGAAGCTTTCTTT
CDR3: CAWSDEEGTEAFF
size: .
J: TRBJ1-1
V: TRBV30
D: .

DNA: TGTGCCAGCAGCCCACCGGGAACAGGGGGTGGCTACACCTTC
CDR3: CASSPPGTGGGYTF
size: .
J: TRBJ1-2
V: TRBV7-8
D: TRBD1

DNA: TGTGCCAGCAGTTCGACAGGGGGGTTTTCGGATACGCAGTATTTT
CDR3: CASSSTGGFSDTQYF
size: .
J: TRBJ2-3
V: TRBV7-6
D: TRBD1

DNA: TGTGCCAGCAGCCAAGATCCTATGAACACTGAAGCTTTCTTT
CDR3: CASSQDPMNTEAFF
size: few
J: TRBJ1-1
V: TRBV3-1/TRBV3-2
D: .

DNA: TGTGCCAGCAGCGCCGGGGTTGAGCAGTTCTTC
CDR3: CASSAGVEQFF
size: .
J: TRBJ2-1
V: TRBV9
D: .

DNA: TGTGCCAGCAGCCGGACAGGGGCCATTCGGGGGAACTATGGCTACACCTTC
CDR3: CASSRTGAIRGNYGYTF
size: .
J: TRBJ1-2
V: TRBV7-9
D: TRBD1

DNA: TGTGCCAGTAGTACCCTGGGACAGGACATCTATGGCTACACCTTC
CDR3: CASSTLGQDIYGYTF
size: many
J: TRBJ1-2
V: TRBV19
D: TRBD1

DNA: TGTGCCAGCAGCGAACGGACTAGCGGGAGCGTGGGCGCCGGGGAGCTGTTTTTT
CDR3: CASSERTSGSVGAGELFF
size: .
J: TRBJ2-2
V: TRBV9
D: TRBD2

DNA: TGTGCCAGCAGGTATGGACAGGATCAGCCCCAGCATTTT
CDR3: CASRYGQDQPQHF
size: once
J: TRBJ1-5
V: TRBV6-6
D: TRBD1

DNA: TGTGCCAGCAGGAAGGGGTTCGGCTACACCTTC
CDR3: CASRKGFGYTF
size: .
J: TRBJ1-2
V: TRBV12-3/TRBV12-4
D: .